The 3 T cell receptor beta chains below come from one sample, sequenced in a study of early T cells in non-severe SARS-CoV-2 infection. TCRdb used MiXCR to reprocess the 5' RACE reads, holding one entry per CDR3 protein. The sample lists around 59,000 distinct CDR3 sequences; 9.5% to 15% were seen once. Material for sequencing was whole blood. The receptor source for this set is an adult who was a healthcare worker with PCR-confirmed SARS-CoV-2 infection or an uninfected control (not recorded which).

This clonotype was counted at least ten times. The chain couples TRBV21-1 to TRBJ2-6; the D call TRBD1 from the table was never checked on the DNA. TRBV21-1 is deemed a pseudogene. The CDR3 covers 17 residues. This CDR3 reads CASSSGTGDSGANVLTF. CDR3 DNA: TGTGCCAGCAGTTCCGGGACAGGCGACTCTGGGGCCAACGTCCTGACTTTC.

This clonotype was detected ten times or more. The rearrangement links TRBV5-4 to TRBJ2-6; 11 nucleotides align to TRBD1. J was trimmed by 3 bases and V by 4 bases; bases with no gene match: 9. The CDR3 extends over 18 amino acids. The germline V gene has CDR1 SGHNT and CDR2 YYREEE (reference sequence). The CDR3 bases are TGTGCCAGCAGCCGAAGGACAGGGGGCGCGGGTGGGGCCAACGTCCTGACTTTC. As protein: CASSRRTGGAGGANVLTF.

In this sample, this clonotype turned up many times. The gene calls are TRBV20-1 and TRBJ1-2, with 8 bases lining up with TRBD1. CDR1 and CDR2 (germline): DFQATT, SNEGSKA (reference sequence). Trimming took 1 base from V and 5 from J; bases not matched to a gene: 12. CDR3 size: 16 residues. CDR3 sequence: CSARVLGDRLFYGYTF. CDR3 bases: TGCAGTGCTAGAGTTTTGGGGGACAGGCTCTTTTATGGCTACACCTTC.